This T cell receptor beta chain comes out of a study of blood T cell repertoires in COVID-19. Overall study context: Researchers got acute and convalescent COVID-19 samples from the United States, Italy and Spain. PBMCs, B-cell-depleted T cells, or T cells were the source of the cDNA or gDNA that made up the material.

Authors' methods: Reference gene primer amplification gave nucleated cell count estimates. The assay was immunoSEQ multiplex PCR, and TCRdb's table has in-frame clones only and misses some. That table supplies the V and J calls and clone size; D and trimming were determined from the DNA. This sample carries under 300,000 clones, 70% to 85% of them seen once, and the ten largest clones take around 3.6%. This clone was recorded only once. The specimen sequenced was peripheral blood. The clonotype originates from a woman aged 40 to 50 with active or convalescent COVID-19.

DNA of the CDR3: TGCGCCAACTTGAACCGAGGGAACACTGAAGCTTTCTTT. It is translated as CANLNRGNTEAFF. This chain joins TRBV5-1 and TRBJ1-1, with D uncertain. V dropped 9 bases and J dropped 1 base, with 13 bases sitting between them. CDR1 is SGHRS and CDR2 is YFSETQ in the germline V gene. The CDR3 covers 13 residues.